Each of the 15 T cell receptor beta chains below was sequenced from the same sample in a study of human T cells and chemical hapten exposure (dated by TCRdb to about 2021). The library was obtained by RACE. This sample was sequenced with a NextSeq 500. The public reads were run again by TCRdb, first through fastp at Q25 and then through MiXCR, and only productive beta chains were kept. Identical CDR3 proteins give one entry, which carries the most common genes and DNA. Counted in this sample were approximately 75,000 distinct CDR3 sequences; about 9% of them appeared once. The top ten clones comprise around 3.5% of the sample. The sample's time point label, in plain terms: patch test 2, 6 weeks after DPC sensitization. The treatment or condition label for this specimen denotes: therapeutic diphenylcyclopropenone sensitization with weekly scalp DPC. Source: whole blood, taken in connection with sensitization to the hapten diphenylcyclopropenone (DPC). The receptors stem from a woman between 45 and 65 years old with alopecia areata. Some clones in this sample may be carry-over from other donors' samples.

A few counts support this clonotype. The rearrangement uses TRBV6-5 and TRBJ1-2, with 11 nucleotides matching TRBD1. This CDR3 is 16 amino acids long. Germline CDR1 is MNHEY and CDR2 is SVGAGI. V dropped 3 bases and J dropped 5; count of bases not matched to a gene: 8. The CDR3: CASSYGQGAGIYGYTF. The CDR3 DNA follows: TGTGCCAGCAGTTATGGACAGGGGGCCGGAATATATGGCTACACCTTC.

This clonotype occurred a few times. This rearrangement joins TRBV14 to TRBJ1-4, with D possibly being TRBD1 (5 bases). CDR3 length: 16 amino acids. Germline V gives CDR1 SGHDN, CDR2 FVKESK. Trimming stripped 1 base from V and 10 bases from J, with 19 bases between. The CDR3, as DNA: TGTGCCAGCAGCCAAGTGTCCCCCCCCGATGGGGGAAAACTGTTTTTT. It translates to CASSQVSPPDGGKLFF.

This clonotype was observed at least ten times. The rearrangement links TRBV29-1 to TRBJ2-2, with 9 bases fitting TRBD2. The trim removed 6 bases at V and 6 bases at J, leaving 2 bases unmatched. This CDR3 is 12 amino acids long. CDR1 SQVTM and CDR2 ANQGSEA come from the germline V gene. The CDR3 protein is CSVAGGAGELFF. Here the CDR3 DNA reads TGCAGCGTGGCGGGGGGGGCCGGGGAGCTGTTTTTT.

The rearrangement links TRBV5-1 to TRBJ1-1; D might be TRBD1 (5 bases). The CDR3 has 14 residues. Trimming took 0 bases from V and 6 from J, leaving 12 bases between them. CDR1 and CDR2 from the germline V gene are SGHRS and YFSETQ. The CDR3 reads CASSLEGPASEAFF. For the CDR3, the DNA is TGCGCCAGCAGCTTGGAGGGACCCGCTTCTGAAGCTTTCTTT.

This clonotype was recorded a few times. The rearrangement uses TRBV12-3 or TRBV12-4 and TRBJ2-1; 10 positions match TRBD2. Losses at the gene ends were 7 bases for V and 5 bases for J; bases not matched to a gene: 8. This CDR3 has 15 residues. The CDR3 region has the DNA TGTGCCAGCATGCCAGGACTAGCGGATGACAATGAGCAGTTCTTC. It translates to CASMPGLADDNEQFF.

This clonotype appeared a few times. The chain carries TRBV10-2 and TRBJ2-2; D gene uncertain. Germline assignment: CDR1 WSHSY and CDR2 SAAADI. The CDR3 has 12 amino acids. Trimming removed 7 bases from V and 4 bases from J, with 7 bases in between. The CDR3 sequence is CASMGGTGELFF. The CDR3 DNA sequence: TGCGCCAGCATGGGCGGCACCGGGGAGCTGTTTTTT.

This clonotype has more than one count but fewer than ten. The V gene is TRBV12-3 or TRBV12-4, the J gene TRBJ2-3; TRBD1 matches 11 bases. V dropped 5 bases and J dropped 3; count of bases not matched to a gene: 10. CDR3 length: 17 residues. The DNA of the CDR3 is TGTGCCAGCAGTCCCTGGACAGGGGGCGGTGGGACAGATACGCAGTATTTT. Protein: CASSPWTGGGGTDTQYF.

This clonotype was detected many times. This chain connects TRBV20-1 to TRBJ1-5; D is undetermined. Germline V lookup: CDR1 DFQATT, CDR2 SNEGSKA (reference sequence). V shed 1 base and J shed 11 bases, with 15 bases lying between them. There are 13 residues in the CDR3. The CDR3 DNA is TGCAGTGCTAGAGTGGTAATCGGTCGGACCCAGCATTTT. This sequence encodes CSARVVIGRTQHF.

For this clonotype: The CDR3 does not close with the conserved phenylalanine or tryptophan, likely indicating a read error. The V gene is TRBV29-1, the J gene TRBJ2-7; 10 bases match TRBD1. This CDR3 is 13 amino acids long. Germline lookup yields CDR1 SQVTM and CDR2 ANQGSEA. The J segment lost 2 bases and the V segment lost 7 bases, leaving 5 bases of the junction unmatched. The CDR3 protein is CSAGGTGAYEQYI. The CDR3 DNA reads TGCAGCGCAGGGGGGACAGGGGCCTACGAGCAGTACATC.

This clonotype was recorded at least ten times. The rearrangement links TRBV29-1 to TRBJ2-1; 13 bases align to TRBD2. This CDR3 is built from 15 residues. V was clipped by 6 bases and J by 6 bases; unmatched bases: 8. CDR1 and CDR2 (germline): SQVTM, ANQGSEA. The CDR3 region is CSVAGTSGTSNEQFF. The CDR3 region has the DNA TGCAGCGTCGCCGGGACTAGCGGGACGAGCAATGAGCAGTTCTTC.

The chain has TRBV4-1 and TRBJ2-1; TRBD1 is a possible D gene (5 bases). The V end was cut by 3 bases, the J end by 0 bases, with 15 bases between. This CDR3 is 17 amino acids long. The germline gives CDR1 MGHRA, CDR2 YSYEKL. CDR3 sequence: CASSQETEASSYNEQFF. Here the CDR3 DNA reads TGCGCCAGCAGCCAGGAGACAGAGGCCAGCTCCTACAATGAGCAGTTCTTC.

The chain joins TRBV3-1 to TRBJ2-2, with 7 bases identical to TRBD1. Trimming cost V 1 base and J 2 bases; bases outside gene matches: 7. The CDR3 loop spans 17 amino acids. Germline V lookup: CDR1 LGHDT, CDR2 YNNKEL (reference sequence). Here the CDR3 reads CASSQGETGPNTGELFF. The CDR3 nucleotides are TGTGCCAGCAGCCAAGGGGAGACAGGGCCTAACACCGGGGAGCTGTTTTTT.

This clonotype has a count of ten or more. The chain employs TRBV3-1 and TRBJ2-1; 7 nucleotides align to TRBD2. V was pared by 2 bases and J by 5 bases, with 3 bases of the junction left unmatched. The CDR3 extends over 14 amino acids. Germline V gene sequence: CDR1 LGHDT, CDR2 YNNKEL (reference sequence). CDR3 nucleotides: TGTGCCAGCAGCCAAAGCGGGATTCACAATGAGCAGTTCTTC. Amino acids: CASSQSGIHNEQFF.

This clonotype came up a few times. The chain uses TRBV4-2 and TRBJ2-7; TRBD1 matches at 9 bases. CDR3 length: 14 amino acids. J was trimmed by 5 bases and V by 4 bases; bases with no gene match: 6. The germline V gene has CDR1 LGHNA and CDR2 YNFKEQ. The CDR3 sequence: CASSRNRGLDEQYF. CDR3 DNA: TGTGCCAGCAGCCGGAACAGGGGGCTCGACGAGCAGTACTTC.

This clonotype was seen more than once but under ten times. This rearrangement joins TRBV7-9 to TRBJ1-1; D ambiguous. The germline V and J ends were trimmed by 1 base and 0 bases, with 6 bases remaining between them. The germline V gene encodes CDR1 SEHNR and CDR2 FQNEAQ (reference sequence). There are 14 residues in the CDR3. The CDR3 loop reads CASSLGLVNTEAFF. DNA of the CDR3: TGTGCCAGCAGCTTAGGACTTGTGAACACTGAAGCTTTCTTT.